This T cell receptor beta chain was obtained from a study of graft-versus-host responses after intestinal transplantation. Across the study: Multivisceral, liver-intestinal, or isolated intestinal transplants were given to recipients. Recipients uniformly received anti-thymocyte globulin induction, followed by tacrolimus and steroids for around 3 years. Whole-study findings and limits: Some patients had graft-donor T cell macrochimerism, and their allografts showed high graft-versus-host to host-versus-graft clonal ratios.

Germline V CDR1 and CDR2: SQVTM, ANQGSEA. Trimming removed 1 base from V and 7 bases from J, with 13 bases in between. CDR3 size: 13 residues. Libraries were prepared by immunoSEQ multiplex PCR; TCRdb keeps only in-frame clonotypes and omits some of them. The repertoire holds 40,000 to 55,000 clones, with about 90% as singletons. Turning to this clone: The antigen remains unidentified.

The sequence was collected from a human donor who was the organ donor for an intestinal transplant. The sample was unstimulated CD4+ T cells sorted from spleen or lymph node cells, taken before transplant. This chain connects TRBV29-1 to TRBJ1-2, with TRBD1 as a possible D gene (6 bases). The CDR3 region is CSVEGAGAGGYTF. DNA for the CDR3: TGCAGCGTTGAAGGTGCGGGGGCGGGTGGCTACACCTTC.